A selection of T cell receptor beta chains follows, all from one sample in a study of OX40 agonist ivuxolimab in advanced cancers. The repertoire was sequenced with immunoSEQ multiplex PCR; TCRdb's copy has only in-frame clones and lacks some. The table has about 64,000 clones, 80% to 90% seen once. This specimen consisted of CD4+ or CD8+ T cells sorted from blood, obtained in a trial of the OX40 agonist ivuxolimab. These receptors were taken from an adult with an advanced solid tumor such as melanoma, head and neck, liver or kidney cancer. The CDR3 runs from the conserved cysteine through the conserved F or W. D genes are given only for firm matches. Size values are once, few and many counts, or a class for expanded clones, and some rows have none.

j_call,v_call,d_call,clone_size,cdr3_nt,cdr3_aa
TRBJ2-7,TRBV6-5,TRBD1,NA,TGTGCCACTACGAGGACAGGGAGGAGTTACGAGCAGTACTTC,CATTRTGRSYEQYF
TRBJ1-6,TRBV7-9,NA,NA,TGTGCCAGCAGCTTAGGTGGGGCCTATAATTCACCCCTCCACTTT,CASSLGGAYNSPLHF
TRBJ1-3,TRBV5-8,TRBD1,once,TGCGCCAGCAGCCAAGCGACAGGGGTTCCCTACACCATATATTTT,CASSQATGVPYTIYF
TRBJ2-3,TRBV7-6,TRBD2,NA,TGTGCCAGCAGCTTGACGGGGGGGCCAGATACGCAGTATTTT,CASSLTGGPDTQYF
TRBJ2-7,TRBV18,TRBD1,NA,TGTGCCAGCTCACCACAAGCTACAGGGGGCGGTTACGAGCAGTACTTC,CASSPQATGGGYEQYF
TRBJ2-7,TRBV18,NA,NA,TGTGCCAGCTCACCACAACACAACGAGCAGTACTTC,CASSPQHNEQYF
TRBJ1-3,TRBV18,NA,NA,TGTGCCAGCTCACCGCGAGACTCGGGAGTGAAGACGGGAAACACCATATATTTT,CASSPRDSGVKTGNTIYF
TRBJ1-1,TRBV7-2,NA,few,TGTGCCAGCAGCCCAGGGGCAGCGAACACTGAAGCTTTCTTT,CASSPGAANTEAFF
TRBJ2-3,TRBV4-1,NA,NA,TGCGCCAGCACCCCCAAAGAGGGGACAGATACGCAGTATTTT,CASTPKEGTDTQYF
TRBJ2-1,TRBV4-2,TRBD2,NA,TGTGCCAGTTCGAGGACTAGCGGGTACAATGAGCAGTTCTTC,CASSRTSGYNEQFF
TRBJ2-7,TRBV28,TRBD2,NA,TGTGCCAGCAGTTTCGGGGGGGGCCGGGCCCTCGCTCGGTACGAGCAGTACTTC,CASSFGGGRALARYEQYF
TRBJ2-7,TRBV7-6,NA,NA,TGTGCCAGCAGCTTACCCGGGGACTCCTACGAGCAGTACTTC,CASSLPGDSYEQYF
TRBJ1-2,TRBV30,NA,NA,TGTGCCTGGAGTCCTAGGGGAGTCTACACCTTC,CAWSPRGVYTF
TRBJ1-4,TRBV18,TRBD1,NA,TGTGCCAGCTCACCACGGACAGGGGTAGAGGAAAAACTGTTTTTT,CASSPRTGVEEKLFF
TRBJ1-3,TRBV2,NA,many,TGTGCCAGCAGGGGAGATGGGCACACCATATATTTT,CASRGDGHTIYF
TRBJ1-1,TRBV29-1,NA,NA,TGCAGCGTTGAAGTGAATTGGGGGAGAAGTGAAGCTTTCTTT,CSVEVNWGRSEAFF
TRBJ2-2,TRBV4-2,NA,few,TGTGCCAGCAGCCAAGGAGACAGTTATTACACCGGGGAGCTGTTTTTT,CASSQGDSYYTGELFF
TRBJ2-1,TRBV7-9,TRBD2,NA,TGTGCCAGCAGCCCACCGGGACTAGCTTTTAATGAGCAGTTCTTC,CASSPPGLAFNEQFF
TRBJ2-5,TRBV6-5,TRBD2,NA,TGTGCCAGCAGTTACTCGGCGGGGGGAGGTGAGACCCAGTACTTC,CASSYSAGGGETQYF
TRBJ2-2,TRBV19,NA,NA,TGTGCCAGTAGTATAGGAGCTTTGCGGGACATCGTCGGGGAGCTGTTTTTT,CASSIGALRDIVGELFF
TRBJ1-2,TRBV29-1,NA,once,TGCAGCGTTGATTCCCGACGAACCCCCGGAGGCTACACCTTC,CSVDSRRTPGGYTF